The 15 T cell receptor beta chains below all came from one sample that was sequenced in a study of Ad26.COV2.S vaccination and SARS-CoV-2 variants. Treatment defined: some 20 received Ad26.COV2.S at low or high dose, single or two shots; about five received placebo; per-sample allocation not given. Sample collection was performed on day 63 after the first vaccine or placebo injection. Libraries were prepared by immunoSEQ multiplex PCR; TCRdb keeps only in-frame clonotypes and omits some of them. The table shows about 480,000 clones, with around 88% occurring only once. The source was peripheral blood, collected in a trial of Ad26.COV2.S vaccine versus placebo. All receptors come from a person between 18 and 65 years old who received the Ad26.COV2.S COVID-19 vaccine or a placebo.

The rearrangement uses TRBV29-1 and TRBJ2-1; D is possibly TRBD1 or TRBD2 (6 bases each). In germline, CDR1 is SQVTM, CDR2 ANQGSEA. The CDR3 extends over 12 amino acids. Trimming took 6 bases from V and 8 from J, leaving 14 bases between them. The CDR3 DNA reads TGCAGCGTGTCTTGGGGGGCTTATGAGCAGTTCTTC. This gives the protein CSVSWGAYEQFF.

The V gene is TRBV11-2, the J gene TRBJ2-1, with 7 bases lining up with TRBD2. With 1 base clipped from V and 6 bases from J, the junction kept 6 bases outside the gene matches. In germline, CDR1 is SGHAT, CDR2 FQNNGV. The CDR3 is 15 residues long. Here the CDR3 DNA reads TGTGCCAGCAGCTTAGCGGGAGGACTCCTCAATGAGCAGTTCTTC. Encoded protein: CASSLAGGLLNEQFF.

The J gene is TRBJ2-5, the V gene TRBV13, with D unclear. This CDR3 region has 13 residues. Trimming took off 0 bases at V and 4 bases at J, with 6 bases between the two ends. CDR1 PRHDT and CDR2 FYEKMQ come from the germline V gene (reference sequence). CDR3 nucleotides: TGTGCCAGCAGCTTAGGCAGTTTAGAGACCCAGTACTTC. It codes for CASSLGSLETQYF.

This chain uses TRBV19 with TRBJ2-1; 11 bases are shared with TRBD2. Germline-derived CDR1 and CDR2 are LNHDA and SQIVND (reference sequence). The CDR3 runs to 15 residues. J gave up 4 bases and V 6 bases, and 5 bases lay outside the gene matches. The chain's CDR3 is CASSTSGSRYNEQFF. The CDR3 nucleotides are TGTGCCAGTAGCACTAGCGGGAGCCGGTACAATGAGCAGTTCTTC. Together with reference TRBV19 and TRBJ2-1, the CDR3 gives the full variable domain: DGGITQSPKYLFRKEGQNVTLSCEQNLNHDAMYWYRQDPGQGLRLIYYSQIVNDFQKGDIAEGYSVSREKKESFPLTVTSAQKNPTAFYLCASSTSGSRYNEQFFGPGTRLTVL.

CDR3 protein: CASSFFPGPSSYNEQFF. The CDR3 nucleotides read TGTGCCAGCAGTTTTTTTCCGGGGCCGAGCTCCTACAATGAGCAGTTCTTC. V usage is TRBV27 and J usage is TRBJ2-1; the D gene could be TRBD1 or TRBD2 (5 bases each). Trimming left V 3 bases short and J 0 bases short, with 15 bases between. CDR1 and CDR2 (germline): MNHEY, SMNVEV (reference sequence). CDR3 length equals 17 residues.

The chain recombines TRBV30 with TRBJ1-2; D unresolved. There are 12 residues in the CDR3. Germline lookup yields CDR1 GTSNPN and CDR2 SVGIG (reference sequence). The V and J ends lost 4 bases and 2 bases respectively, with 8 bases between them. This chain's CDR3 is CAWTNSNYGYTF. DNA for the CDR3: TGTGCCTGGACAAACAGCAACTATGGCTACACCTTC.

The chain links TRBV5-1 to TRBJ2-3; D perhaps matches TRBD2 (5 bases). The ends were cut back, 3 bases at V and 6 bases at J, with 17 bases in the middle. Germline values: CDR1 SGHRS, CDR2 YFSETQ. There are 15 residues in the CDR3. The CDR3 bases are TGCGCCAGCAGCTGGGAGCCCGGACGTGCGGATACGCAGTATTTT. It translates to CASSWEPGRADTQYF.

Here the CDR3 DNA reads TGCAGCTTTTCTGGGGGGGTTAACTATGGCTACACCTTC. Translating it yields CSFSGGVNYGYTF. The gene calls are TRBV29-1 and TRBJ1-2; D perhaps matches TRBD1 (5 bases). The CDR3 runs 13 residues. The V end lost 8 bases, the J end lost 1 base, and 14 bases lay between the germline ends. Germline V lookup: CDR1 SQVTM, CDR2 ANQGSEA.

CDR3 nucleotide sequence: TGTGCCAGCAGCACCTGGACAGGGGGCACAGATACGCAGTATTTT. It specifies CASSTWTGGTDTQYF. The V call is TRBV9, the J call TRBJ2-3; 9 bases match TRBD1. CDR3 length equals 15 residues. CDR1 SGDLS and CDR2 YYNGEE come from the germline V gene. Unmatched junction bases numbered 4, after V lost 4 bases and J lost 1 base.

The rearrangement uses TRBV27 and TRBJ2-7; tentative D call: TRBD2 (6 bases). Germline lookup yields CDR1 MNHEY and CDR2 SMNVEV (reference sequence). Trimming shortened V by 3 bases and J by 7 bases, and 7 bases separated the two germline ends. The CDR3 has 11 amino acids. The CDR3 loop is CASSLAGEQYF. CDR3 DNA: TGTGCCAGCAGTTTGGCGGGGGAGCAGTACTTC.

The V call is TRBV6-5, the J call TRBJ1-5; D not certain. V shed 8 bases and J shed 5 bases, with 10 bases lying between them. The CDR3 totals 12 residues. Germline CDR1 and CDR2: MNHEY and SVGAGI. The CDR3 DNA reads TGTGCCAGCGGCCGCGCGGATCAGCCCCAGCATTTT. It is translated as CASGRADQPQHF.

The V gene is TRBV6-5, the J gene TRBJ2-1; 12 bases are a match to TRBD2. The CDR3 loop spans 14 amino acids. CDR1 is MNHEY and CDR2 is SVGAGI in the germline V gene. V lost 4 bases and J lost 10; bases outside the gene matches: 5. In DNA, the CDR3 is TGTGCCAGCAGTTCGGGACTAGCGGGCCTGGAGCAGTTCTTC. Translating gives CASSSGLAGLEQFF.

The chain employs TRBV5-4 and TRBJ2-7; unclear D gene. CDR1 SGHNT and CDR2 YYREEE come from the germline V gene (reference sequence). The V end was cut by 0 bases, the J end by 2 bases, with 9 bases between. The CDR3 has 14 amino acids. The CDR3 nucleotides are TGTGCCAGCAGCTTGGGTCAGGAACCCTACGAGCAGTACTTC. Translated: CASSLGQEPYEQYF.

V gene TRBV4-3 combines with J gene TRBJ1-4, with D possibly being TRBD1 (6 bases). The CDR3 runs to 14 residues. Trimming stripped 0 bases from V and 8 bases from J, with 10 bases between. Germline V gene sequence: CDR1 LGHNA, CDR2 YSLEER. CDR3 in DNA: TGCGCCAGCAGCCAAGAAGGGGGGCCAGAAAAACTGTTTTTT. This sequence encodes CASSQEGGPEKLFF.

The genes are TRBV19 and TRBJ2-2, with TRBD2 identical over 7 bases. The J segment lost 5 bases and the V segment lost 7 bases, leaving 22 bases of the junction unmatched. The CDR3 extends over 19 amino acids. Germline V gene sequence: CDR1 LNHDA, CDR2 SQIVND (reference sequence). Written as DNA, the CDR3 is TGTGCCAGTATGGTTTTTAGCGGGCGGGCTAGCGCCAAAACCGGGGAGCTGTTTTTT. Amino acid sequence: CASMVFSGRASAKTGELFF.